The sequence of this TCR beta chain was determined in a study of blood T cell repertoires in COVID-19. This clone was counted a single time. Authors' processing steps: Reference gene primer amplification gave estimated nucleated cell counts. Sequencing used immunoSEQ multiplex PCR; TCRdb keeps in-frame clones, though not all of them. V, J and clone size derive from that table, while D and trimming were established from the DNA sequence. The data contain 150,000 to 250,000 clones, 87% of them singletons. The specimen was PBMCs or T cells enriched from blood (not recorded which). This TCR came from a woman younger than 45 who had recovered from COVID-19.

The chain's CDR3 is CASSLSPRNTIYF. CDR3 in DNA: TGTGCCAGCAGCCTTAGCCCGCGAAACACCATATATTTT. The chain is built from TRBV12-3 or TRBV12-4 and TRBJ1-3; D call uncertain. This CDR3 spans 13 amino acids. V lost 6 bases, J lost 5 bases, and 11 bases lay in between.